The next 17 T cell receptor beta chains were all read from a single sample in a study of T cell responses to AZD1222 COVID-19 vaccine. Assay: immunoSEQ multiplex PCR; the TCRdb copy retains only in-frame clones and omits some. The profile covers 80,000 or so clones, with 88% appearing a single time and about 5% taken by the ten largest. This sample comprised peripheral blood, obtained on day 0 of MenACWY control vaccination. These receptors originate from an adult in good health.

This clone was observed once. The chain joins TRBV6-1 to TRBJ1-2, with D uncertain. Germline lookup yields CDR1 MNHNS and CDR2 SASEGT. The CDR3 sequence is 15 residues long. Trimming removed 1 base at V and 3 bases at J, with 12 bases between. The CDR3 spells CASSEGQARYYGYTF. CDR3 coding DNA: TGTGCCAGCAGTGAAGGGCAGGCCCGGTACTATGGCTACACCTTC.

The chain recombines TRBV11-3 with TRBJ2-7, with D perhaps TRBD1 (5 bases). Germline values: CDR1 SGHNT, CDR2 YENEEA. This CDR3 contains 13 residues. Trimming removed 5 bases from V and 1 base from J, with 9 bases in between. The DNA of the CDR3 is TGTGCCAGCAGCGCAAGACAGTCCTACGAGCAGTACTTC. Encoded protein: CASSARQSYEQYF.

V is TRBV6-5 and J is TRBJ1-6, with 11 bases matching TRBD1. Trimming at V came to 2 bases and at J to 10 bases, leaving 1 base not matched to a gene. The CDR3 is 14 residues long. Germline CDR1 reads MNHEY; CDR2 reads SVGAGI. Here the CDR3 reads CASSYRDRGSPLHF. CDR3 nucleotides: TGTGCCAGCAGTTACCGGGACAGGGGGTCACCCCTCCACTTT.

The chain couples TRBV28 to TRBJ1-1, with D maybe TRBD1 (6 bases). The germline gives CDR1 MDHEN, CDR2 SYDVKM. The CDR3 extends over 13 amino acids. V was pared by 3 bases and J by 4 bases, with 9 bases between. The CDR3 loop is CASSFTGSTEAFF. The CDR3 DNA sequence: TGTGCCAGCAGTTTTACAGGGAGCACTGAAGCTTTCTTT.

This chain connects TRBV19 to TRBJ1-4; TRBD1 agrees at 7 bases. Trimming at V came to 7 bases and at J to 5 bases, leaving 13 bases not matched to a gene. Germline CDR1 is LNHDA and CDR2 is SQIVND (reference sequence). This CDR3 is built from 16 residues. The CDR3 loop reads CASTRGQPDGNEKLFF. As DNA, the CDR3 is TGTGCCAGTACCCGGGGACAGCCCGACGGGAATGAAAAACTGTTTTTT.

The chain is built from TRBV9 and TRBJ1-5; 9 bases agree with TRBD1. The CDR3 is 13 residues long. Germline-derived CDR1 and CDR2 are SGDLS and YYNGEE. Unmatched junction bases numbered 1, after V lost 4 bases and J lost 5 bases. The CDR3 nucleotides read TGTGCCAGCAGCCGGGACAGGGATCAGCCCCAGCATTTT. Encoded protein: CASSRDRDQPQHF.

V and J are TRBV7-2 and TRBJ1-3, with a tentative D call TRBD1 (6 bases). CDR1 and CDR2 (germline): SGHTA, FQGNSA. CDR3 length: 15 residues. Trimming took off 0 bases at V and 4 bases at J, with 10 bases between the two ends. The CDR3 region is CASSLAGGGGNTIYF. In nucleotides, the CDR3 is TGTGCCAGCAGCTTAGCAGGGGGTGGAGGAAACACCATATATTTT.

The chain couples TRBV27 to TRBJ2-6; 7 bases agree with TRBD1. V trimming: 7 bases; J trimming: 2 bases; junction bases outside the gene matches: 8. This CDR3 spans 16 amino acids. CDR1 MNHEY and CDR2 SMNVEV come from the germline V gene (reference sequence). The CDR3 region is CASIQSDRAGANVLTF. CDR3 DNA: TGTGCCAGCATTCAATCAGACAGGGCTGGGGCCAACGTCCTGACTTTC.

V and J are TRBV4-3 and TRBJ1-2, with 7 bases fitting TRBD1. The CDR3 length is 16 residues. Looked up from germline, CDR1 is LGHNA and CDR2 is YSLEER. With V trimmed by 0 bases and J by 1 base, 5 bases remained unmatched. CDR3 nucleotide sequence: TGCGCCAGCAGCCAAGATTGGGCAGGGGGTAACTATGGCTACACCTTC. Amino acid sequence: CASSQDWAGGNYGYTF.

The chain has TRBV18 and TRBJ1-1; D call uncertain. The CDR3 is 15 residues long. Germline V CDR1 and CDR2: KGHSH, LQKENI. With 3 bases removed from V and 4 bases from J, the gap between germline ends came to 15 bases. CDR3 amino acids: CASSPSGAMGTEAFF. CDR3 bases: TGTGCCAGCTCACCCTCGGGAGCTATGGGCACTGAAGCTTTCTTT. The full variable domain, with the rest looked up from reference TRBV18 and TRBJ1-1, is NAGVMQNPRHLVRRRGQEARLRCSPMKGHSHVYWYRQLPEEGLKFMVYLQKENIIDESGMPKERFSAEFPKEGPSILRIQQVVRGDSAAYFCASSPSGAMGTEAFFGQGTRLTVV.

CDR3 loop: CASSATGREQYF. CDR3 nucleotides: TGTGCCAGCAGCGCAACAGGGCGTGAGCAGTACTTC. The J gene is TRBJ2-7, the V gene TRBV11-2; TRBD1 is a possible D gene (6 bases). CDR1 SGHAT and CDR2 FQNNGV come from the germline V gene. V was clipped by 5 bases and J by 7 bases, with 12 bases between them. The CDR3 consists of 12 residues.

The chain is built from TRBV27 and TRBJ1-1, with unresolved D. The CDR3 extends over 16 amino acids. The germline V gene has CDR1 MNHEY and CDR2 SMNVEV (reference sequence). The V end was cut by 4 bases, the J end by 4 bases, with 19 bases between. The CDR3 DNA reads as TGTGCCAGCAGTTATTCGGGAGTCTTTGATGGCACTGAAGCTTTCTTT. Translating it yields CASSYSGVFDGTEAFF.

This chain joins TRBV5-1 and TRBJ1-1; the D gene is possibly TRBD1 (6 bases). CDR3 length: 12 residues. Germline V gene sequence: CDR1 SGHRS, CDR2 YFSETQ. V lost 4 bases and J 6 bases, leaving 10 bases between the germline ends. This chain's CDR3 is CASSLPGAEAFF. CDR3 in DNA: TGCGCCAGCAGCCTGCCAGGGGCTGAAGCTTTCTTT.

This clone was detected once. The chain employs TRBV2 and TRBJ2-5; weak D call: TRBD2 (5 bases). The CDR3 has 12 amino acids. Germline V gene data show CDR1 as SNHLY and CDR2 as FYNNEI. Trimming cost V 10 bases and J 5 bases, with 14 bases left between them. CDR3 amino acids: CAIDEGFETQYF. In DNA form, the CDR3 reads TGTGCCATCGATGAGGGTTTTGAGACCCAGTACTTC.

The chain links TRBV5-1 to TRBJ2-1; D might be TRBD2 (5 bases). V lost 0 bases and J lost 5, with 12 bases in between. The CDR3 length is 15 residues. Germline values: CDR1 SGHRS, CDR2 YFSETQ. CDR3 sequence: CASSLARGAHNEQFF. For the CDR3, the DNA is TGCGCCAGCAGCTTGGCCCGGGGAGCACACAATGAGCAGTTCTTC. Filled out from reference TRBV5-1 and TRBJ2-1, the complete variable domain reads KAGVTQTPRYLIKTRGQQVTLSCSPISGHRSVSWYQQTPGQGLQFLFEYFSETQRNKGNFPGRFSGRQFSNSRSEMNVSTLELGDSALYLCASSLARGAHNEQFFGPGTRLTVL.

V gene TRBV3-1 (or the pseudogene TRBV3-2) combines with J gene TRBJ1-2; D perhaps matches TRBD1 (6 bases). V dropped 5 bases and J dropped 6 bases, with 10 bases sitting between them. This CDR3 spans 12 amino acids. CDR1 LGHDT and CDR2 YNNKEL come from the germline V gene (reference sequence). The CDR3 loop reads CASSSGGHGYTF. CDR3 nucleotides: TGTGCCAGCAGCTCGGGGGGCCATGGCTACACCTTC.

This chain joins TRBV4-1 and TRBJ1-2, with 7 positions matching TRBD1. Trimming at V came to 1 base and at J to 5 bases, leaving 1 base not matched to a gene. The CDR3 length is 13 residues. Germline CDR1 MGHRA, CDR2 YSYEKL. DNA for the CDR3: TGCGCCAGCAGCCAAGGACAGGGTTATGGCTACACCTTC. Translating it yields CASSQGQGYGYTF.